Reported below is one T cell receptor (beta chain). Since a much larger clone is just one base distant, this may be a read error. This entry comes from a study of response to subunit inactivated influenza vaccine. This CDR3 is built from 16 residues. Germline V gene lookup returns CDR1 SGHAT and CDR2 FQNNGV. The ends lost 5 bases at V and 7 bases at J; junction bases unmatched: 12. TCRdb analysed the RT-PCR reads with MiXCR anew, one entry per CDR3 protein. The table shows almost 250,000 distinct CDR3 sequences, with roughly an eighth occurring only once. The V gene is TRBV11-2, the J gene TRBJ2-2; TRBD1 aligns across 8 bases. The clonotype originates from a man aged 50 to 60 who received an inactivated influenza vaccine. The specimen comprised non-naive T cells sorted from PBMCs, sampled less than 15 days before vaccination. The CDR3 nucleotides are TGTGCCAGCAGCATAAGACAGGGGTTGGGTAACGGGGAGCTGTTTTTT. Encoded protein: CASSIRQGLGNGELFF.